This T cell receptor beta chain was recovered during a study of siplizumab effects on memory and regulatory T cells. Whole-study results and caveats: Memory cells seemed less diverse than naive T cells, which also seemed major contributors to the alloresponse.

TCRdb keeps only in-frame clones here, not all; method: immunoSEQ multiplex PCR. Found here are around 100,000 clones, approximately 92% of them singletons; the top ten hold approximately 2.7%. Concerning this clone: Its antigen is unidentified.

This CDR3 region has 14 residues. Trimming took 4 bases from V and 8 from J; bases not matched to a gene: 9. Germline V lookup: CDR1 MNHEY, CDR2 SMNVEV (reference sequence). The sequence was obtained from a human donor in good health. Some clones in this sample may be carry-over from other donors' samples. The source material was CD4+ T cells sorted from blood. This chain uses TRBV27 with TRBJ1-2, with 8 bases matching TRBD1. CDR3 coding DNA: TGTGCCAGCAGTTCGGGACAGGTCGGCCGCGGCTACACCTTC. Its translation is CASSSGQVGRGYTF.